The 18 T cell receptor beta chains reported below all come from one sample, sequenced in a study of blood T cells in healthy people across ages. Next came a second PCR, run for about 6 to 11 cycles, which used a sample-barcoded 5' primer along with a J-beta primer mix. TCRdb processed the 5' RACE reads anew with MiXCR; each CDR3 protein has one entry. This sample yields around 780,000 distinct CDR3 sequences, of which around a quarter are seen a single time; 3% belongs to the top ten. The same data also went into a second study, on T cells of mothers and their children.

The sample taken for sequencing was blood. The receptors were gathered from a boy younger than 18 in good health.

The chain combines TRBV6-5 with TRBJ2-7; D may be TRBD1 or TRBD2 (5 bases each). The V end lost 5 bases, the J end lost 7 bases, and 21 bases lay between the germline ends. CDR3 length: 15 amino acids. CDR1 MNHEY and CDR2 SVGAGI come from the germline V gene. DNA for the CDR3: TGTGCCAGCAGTCAAACCGGGACGGAGCTGCGGGAGCAGTACTTC. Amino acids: CASSQTGTELREQYF.

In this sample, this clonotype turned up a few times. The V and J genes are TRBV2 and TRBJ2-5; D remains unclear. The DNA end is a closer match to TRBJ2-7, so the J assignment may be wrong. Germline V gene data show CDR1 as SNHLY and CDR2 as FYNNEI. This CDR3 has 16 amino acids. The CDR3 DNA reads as TGTGCCAGCAGTGAAGGAGCAGGCTATTTAGACTACGAGCAGTACTTC. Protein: CASSEGAGYLDYEQYF.

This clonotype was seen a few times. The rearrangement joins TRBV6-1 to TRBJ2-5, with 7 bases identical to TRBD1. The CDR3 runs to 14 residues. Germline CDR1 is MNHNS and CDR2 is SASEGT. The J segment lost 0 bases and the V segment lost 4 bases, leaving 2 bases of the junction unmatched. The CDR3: CASSAGTDQETQYF. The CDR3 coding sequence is TGTGCCAGCAGTGCAGGGACAGACCAAGAGACCCAGTACTTC.

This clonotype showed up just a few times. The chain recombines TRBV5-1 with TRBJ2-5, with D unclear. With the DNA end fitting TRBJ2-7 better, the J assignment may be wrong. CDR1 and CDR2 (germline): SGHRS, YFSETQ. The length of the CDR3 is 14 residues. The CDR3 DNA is TGCGCCAGCAGCAAGGACGGAGCATACTACGAGCAGTACTTC. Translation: CASSKDGAYYEQYF.

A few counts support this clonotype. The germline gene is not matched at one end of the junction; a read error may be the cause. The CDR3 is CAWSPGLASNEQFF. As DNA, the CDR3 is TGTGCCTGGAGCCCGGGACTAGCGTCTAATGAGCAATTCTTC. The genes are TRBV30 and TRBJ2-5; 10 bases are shared with TRBD2. The germline V gene has CDR1 GTSNPN and CDR2 SVGIG (reference sequence). The CDR3 is 14 residues long.

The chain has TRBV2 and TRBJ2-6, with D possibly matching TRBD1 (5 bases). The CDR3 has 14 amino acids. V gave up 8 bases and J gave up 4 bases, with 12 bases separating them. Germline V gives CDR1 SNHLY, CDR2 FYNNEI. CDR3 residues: CASAAGSGANVLTF. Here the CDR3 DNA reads TGTGCCAGCGCCGCAGGGTCCGGGGCCAACGTCCTGACTTTC.

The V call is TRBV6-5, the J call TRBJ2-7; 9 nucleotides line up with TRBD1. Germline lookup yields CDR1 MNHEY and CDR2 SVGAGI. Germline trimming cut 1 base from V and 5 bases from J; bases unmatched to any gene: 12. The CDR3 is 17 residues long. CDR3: CASSYLLPGQGSDEQYF. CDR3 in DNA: TGTGCCAGCAGTTACTTACTCCCCGGACAGGGGTCGGACGAGCAGTACTTC.

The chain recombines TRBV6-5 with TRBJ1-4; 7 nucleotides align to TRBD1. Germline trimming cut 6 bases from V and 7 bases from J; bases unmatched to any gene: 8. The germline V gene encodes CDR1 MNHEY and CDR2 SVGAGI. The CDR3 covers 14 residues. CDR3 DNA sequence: TGTGCCAGCAGACACAGGGGAGTAGTTGAAAAACTGTTTTTT. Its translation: CASRHRGVVEKLFF.

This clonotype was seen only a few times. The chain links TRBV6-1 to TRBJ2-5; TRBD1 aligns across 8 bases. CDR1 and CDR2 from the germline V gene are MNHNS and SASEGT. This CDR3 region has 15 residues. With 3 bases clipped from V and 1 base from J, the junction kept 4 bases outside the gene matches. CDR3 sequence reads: CASSEGQAIQETQYF. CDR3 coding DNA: TGTGCCAGCAGTGAGGGACAGGCGATCCAAGAGACCCAGTACTTC.

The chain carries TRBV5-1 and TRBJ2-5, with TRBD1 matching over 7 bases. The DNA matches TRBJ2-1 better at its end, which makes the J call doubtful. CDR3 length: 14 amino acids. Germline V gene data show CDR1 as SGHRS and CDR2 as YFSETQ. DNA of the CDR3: TGCGCCAGCAGCTCAGGACAGGCTATCAATGAGCAGTTCTTC. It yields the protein CASSSGQAINEQFF.

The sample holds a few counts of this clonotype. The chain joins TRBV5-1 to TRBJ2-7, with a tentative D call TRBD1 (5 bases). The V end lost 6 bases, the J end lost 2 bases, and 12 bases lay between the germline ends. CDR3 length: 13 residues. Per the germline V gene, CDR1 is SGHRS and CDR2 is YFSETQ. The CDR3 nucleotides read TGCGCCAGCAATCCGGACACGACCTACGAGCAGTACTTC. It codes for CASNPDTTYEQYF. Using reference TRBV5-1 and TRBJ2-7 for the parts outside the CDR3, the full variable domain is KAGVTQTPRYLIKTRGQQVTLSCSPISGHRSVSWYQQTPGQGLQFLFEYFSETQRNKGNFPGRFSGRQFSNSRSEMNVSTLELGDSALYLCASNPDTTYEQYFGPGTRLTVT.

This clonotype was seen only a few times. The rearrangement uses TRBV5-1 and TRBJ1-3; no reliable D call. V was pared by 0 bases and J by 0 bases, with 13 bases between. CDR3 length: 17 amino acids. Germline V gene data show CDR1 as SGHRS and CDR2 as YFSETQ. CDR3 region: CASSLAAGASSGNTIYF. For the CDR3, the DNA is TGCGCCAGCAGCTTGGCCGCGGGCGCTTCCTCTGGAAACACCATATATTTT.

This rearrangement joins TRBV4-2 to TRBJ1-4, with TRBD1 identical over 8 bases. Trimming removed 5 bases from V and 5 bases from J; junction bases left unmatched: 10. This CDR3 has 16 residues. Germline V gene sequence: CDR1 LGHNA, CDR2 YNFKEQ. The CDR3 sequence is CASSVQAGGANEKLFF. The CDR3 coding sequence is TGTGCCAGCAGCGTGCAAGCAGGGGGCGCGAATGAAAAACTGTTTTTT.

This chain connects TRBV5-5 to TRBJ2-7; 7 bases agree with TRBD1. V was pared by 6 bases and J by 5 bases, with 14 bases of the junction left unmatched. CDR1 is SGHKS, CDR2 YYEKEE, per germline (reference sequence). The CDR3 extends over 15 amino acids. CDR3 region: CASITGDREFNEQYF. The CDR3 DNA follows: TGTGCCAGCATTACGGGTGACAGGGAGTTCAACGAGCAGTACTTC.

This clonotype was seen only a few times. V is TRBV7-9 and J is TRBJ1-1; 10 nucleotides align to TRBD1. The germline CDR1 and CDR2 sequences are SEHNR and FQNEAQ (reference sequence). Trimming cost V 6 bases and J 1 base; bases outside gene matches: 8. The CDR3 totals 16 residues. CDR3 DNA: TGTGCCAGCAGTCCTCGGGACAGGGGTAGGAACACTGAAGCTTTCTTT. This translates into CASSPRDRGRNTEAFF.

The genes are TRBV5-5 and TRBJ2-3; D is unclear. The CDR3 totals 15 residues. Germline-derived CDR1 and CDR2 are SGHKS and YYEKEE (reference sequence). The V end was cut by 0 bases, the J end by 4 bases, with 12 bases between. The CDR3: CASSLEGFGADTQYF. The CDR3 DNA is TGTGCCAGCAGCTTGGAGGGTTTTGGCGCAGATACGCAGTATTTT.

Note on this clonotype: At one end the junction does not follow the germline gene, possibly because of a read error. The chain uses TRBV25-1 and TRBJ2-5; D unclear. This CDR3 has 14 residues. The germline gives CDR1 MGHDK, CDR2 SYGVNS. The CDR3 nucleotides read TGTGCCGGCAGTGAATCGGGCAGCCAAGAGACCCAGTACTTC. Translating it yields CAGSESGSQETQYF.

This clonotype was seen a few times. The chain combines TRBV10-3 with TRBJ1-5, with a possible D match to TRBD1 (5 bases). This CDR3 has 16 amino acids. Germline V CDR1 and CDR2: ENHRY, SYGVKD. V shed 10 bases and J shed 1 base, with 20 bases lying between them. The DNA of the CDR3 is TGTGCCACCATGGAGCGCGGGGGGGACAGCAATCAGCCCCAGCATTTT. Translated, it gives CATMERGGDSNQPQHF.